Presented here are 27 T cell receptor beta chains from one specimen sequenced in a study of T-cell reconstitution after alpha-beta-depleted transplantation in children. Preparation of the TCRbeta library involved a method that used unique molecular identifiers. Via MiXCR, TCRdb re-called the PCR reads, giving one row per CDR3 protein. The sample holds approximately 400,000 distinct CDR3 sequences, approximately 10% seen once. The input for sequencing was PBMCs from the stem cell graft donor, taken from the stem cell graft. These receptors came from a human donor who donated a stem cell graft to a child with acute myeloid leukemia.

In this sample, this clonotype turned up a few times. The rearrangement uses TRBV6-5 and TRBJ1-4, with 8 bases identical to TRBD1. The V gene end was trimmed by 3 bases and the J gene end by 6 bases; junction bases not matched to a gene: 6. The CDR3 is 15 residues long. Looked up from germline, CDR1 is MNHEY and CDR2 is SVGAGI. The CDR3 DNA reads TGTGCCAGCAGTTATCGTCAGGGGGCTGATGAAAAACTGTTTTTT. Protein: CASSYRQGADEKLFF.

DNA for the CDR3: TGTGCCAGCAGCAAAGCGCGGGGTAGCGGGAAGTACCAAGAGACCCAGTACTTC. This codes for CASSKARGSGKYQETQYF. The chain recombines TRBV21-1 with TRBJ2-5; the table calls TRBD2, which could not be checked here. TRBV21-1 is a recognized pseudogene. CDR3 length: 18 amino acids.

This clonotype was seen repeatedly, ten times or more. The chain links TRBV20-1 to TRBJ2-1, with 8 positions matching TRBD2. The trim removed 4 bases at V and 8 bases at J, leaving 4 bases unmatched. The CDR3 contains 12 residues. Per the germline V gene, CDR1 is DFQATT and CDR2 is SNEGSKA (reference sequence). CDR3 in amino acids: CSANSGRYEQFF. As DNA, the CDR3 is TGCAGTGCTAACAGCGGGAGATATGAGCAGTTCTTC.

This clonotype appeared many times. The chain employs TRBV12-3 or TRBV12-4 and TRBJ1-6; 9 bases are a match to TRBD1. J lost 7 bases, V lost 5 bases, and 3 bases had no gene match. CDR3 length: 14 residues. CDR3 in amino acids: CASSDRGSNSPLHF. The CDR3 nucleotides read TGTGCCAGCAGTGACAGGGGGAGCAATTCACCCCTCCACTTT.

The rearrangement links TRBV19 to TRBJ2-2, with D perhaps TRBD1 (5 bases). This CDR3 spans 14 amino acids. From germline, CDR1 is LNHDA and CDR2 SQIVND (reference sequence). Trimming stripped 4 bases from V and 8 bases from J, with 14 bases between. The CDR3, as DNA: TGTGCCAGTAGTACGAACCCCCACAGGGGGGAGCTGTTTTTT. This gives the protein CASSTNPHRGELFF.

CDR3 DNA sequence: TGTGCCAGCAGTGTGACACAGGGTGGTATGGGCGAGCAGTACGTC. Its protein product is CASSVTQGGMGEQYV. The chain carries TRBV27 and TRBJ2-7; tentatively, D is TRBD1 (6 bases). This CDR3 contains 15 residues. Trimming took off 5 bases at V and 6 bases at J, with 20 bases between the two ends. Per the germline V gene, CDR1 is MNHEY and CDR2 is SMNVEV (reference sequence).

The rearrangement links TRBV6-1 to TRBJ2-3; possibly TRBD1 for D (6 bases). The CDR3 runs 14 residues. Trimming removed 11 bases from V and 0 bases from J, with 15 bases in between. Germline lookup yields CDR1 MNHNS and CDR2 SASEGT. The CDR3 DNA follows: TGTGCCGGAGAGACAGGATCTAGCACAGATACGCAGTATTTT. This translates into CAGETGSSTDTQYF.

Only a few counts were recorded for this clonotype. The chain is built from TRBV5-6 and TRBJ2-5; D perhaps matches TRBD1 (5 bases). With 3 bases removed from V and 3 bases from J, the gap between germline ends came to 9 bases. Germline V gene lookup returns CDR1 SGHDT and CDR2 YYEEEE. There are 13 residues in the CDR3. The CDR3 nucleotides are TGTGCCAGCAGCTACGACAGAAAAGAGACCCAGTACTTC. This codes for CASSYDRKETQYF.

The CDR3 region is CASKGADNTGELFF. CDR3 nucleotides: TGTGCCAGCAAGGGAGCGGACAACACCGGGGAGCTGTTTTTT. The V call is TRBV2, the J call TRBJ2-2; weak D call: TRBD2 (5 bases). CDR3 length: 14 residues. CDR1 and CDR2 (germline): SNHLY, FYNNEI. V dropped 7 bases and J dropped 2 bases, with 11 bases sitting between them. The variable domain in full, completed from reference TRBV2 and TRBJ2-2, reads EPEVTQTPSHQVTQMGQEVILRCVPISNHLYFYWYRQILGQKVEFLVSFYNNEISEKSEIFDDQFSVERPDGSNFTLKIRSTKLEDSAMYFCASKGADNTGELFFGEGSRLTVL.

The rearrangement links TRBV28 to TRBJ2-1; D perhaps matches TRBD1 (5 bases). The CDR3 has 14 amino acids. Trimming shortened V by 5 bases and J by 4 bases, and 12 bases separated the two germline ends. Germline values: CDR1 MDHEN, CDR2 SYDVKM. As DNA, the CDR3 is TGTGCCAGCAGTCCGACAGCCAGATACAATGAGCAGTTCTTC. Protein product: CASSPTARYNEQFF. Full variable domain (rest looked up from reference TRBV28 and TRBJ2-1): DVKVTQSSRYLVKRTGEKVFLECVQDMDHENMFWYRQDPGLGLRLIYFSYDVKMKEKGDIPEGYSVSREKKERFSLILESASTNQTSMYLCASSPTARYNEQFFGPGTRLTVL.

This chain links TRBV5-1 with TRBJ2-2, with TRBD2 matching over 9 bases. This CDR3 has 15 residues. Per the germline V gene, CDR1 is SGHRS and CDR2 is YFSETQ. V was pared by 6 bases and J by 2 bases, with 5 bases of the junction left unmatched. This chain's CDR3 is CASMVTSGNTGELFF. As DNA, the CDR3 is TGCGCCAGCATGGTGACTAGCGGAAACACCGGGGAGCTGTTTTTT. Full variable domain (missing parts from reference TRBV5-1 and TRBJ2-2): KAGVTQTPRYLIKTRGQQVTLSCSPISGHRSVSWYQQTPGQGLQFLFEYFSETQRNKGNFPGRFSGRQFSNSRSEMNVSTLELGDSALYLCASMVTSGNTGELFFGEGSRLTVL.

The V call is TRBV5-1, the J call TRBJ2-7; 9 nucleotides match TRBD1. CDR3 size: 14 residues. Germline CDR1 reads SGHRS; CDR2 reads YFSETQ. Trimming took 5 bases from V and 3 from J; bases not matched to a gene: 6. The CDR3 here is CASSSGTGNYEQYV. The CDR3 DNA reads as TGCGCCAGCAGTTCCGGGACAGGGAACTACGAGCAGTACGTC.

This clonotype was counted between two and nine times. The J gene is TRBJ2-5, the V gene TRBV5-1; possibly TRBD1 or TRBD2 for D (5 bases each). CDR1 and CDR2 from the germline V gene are SGHRS and YFSETQ. The CDR3 extends over 16 amino acids. The V end lost 0 bases, the J end lost 5 bases, and 17 bases lay between the germline ends. Written as DNA, the CDR3 is TGCGCCAGCAGCTTGGCCTTGGGGACCCCACTGGAGACCCAGTACTTC. Its translation: CASSLALGTPLETQYF.

This clonotype appeared a few times. V and J are TRBV20-1 and TRBJ2-7, with TRBD2 matching over 11 bases. The CDR3 totals 14 residues. V gave up 3 bases and J gave up 4 bases; unmatched junction bases: 5. Germline loops: CDR1 DFQATT, CDR2 SNEGSKA (reference sequence). CDR3: CSASELAGVYEQYF. CDR3 nucleotides: TGCAGTGCTAGTGAACTAGCGGGAGTATACGAGCAGTACTTC.

This clonotype showed up just a few times. The chain carries TRBV7-2 and TRBJ2-7, with 7 bases aligning to TRBD2. Germline V gene sequence: CDR1 SGHTA, CDR2 FQGNSA. J gave up 5 bases and V 5 bases, and 9 bases lay outside the gene matches. The CDR3 covers 14 residues. The CDR3 DNA reads TGTGCCAGCAGCCAGTCCAGCGGGGTCAACGAGCAGTACTTC. It specifies CASSQSSGVNEQYF.

V is TRBV9 and J is TRBJ2-1, with unresolved D. The germline V gene encodes CDR1 SGDLS and CDR2 YYNGEE. Trimming took 0 bases from V and 7 from J, leaving 14 bases between them. The CDR3 sequence is 15 residues long. The CDR3 region has the DNA TGTGCCAGCAGCGTAGAGGGTAGCCGGGTGAATGAGCAGTTCTTC. As protein: CASSVEGSRVNEQFF.

Ten or more counts support this clonotype. The gene calls are TRBV7-3 and TRBJ2-6, with D possibly being TRBD1 (5 bases). The length of the CDR3 is 18 residues. Trimming stripped 1 base from V and 6 bases from J, with 19 bases between. Looked up from germline, CDR1 is SGHTA and CDR2 is FQGTGA. The CDR3 loop reads CASSLKGISFLEANVLTF. The CDR3 DNA reads TGTGCCAGCAGCTTAAAGGGGATTTCCTTTCTGGAGGCCAACGTCCTGACTTTC.

This clonotype was counted a few times. The V gene is TRBV9, the J gene TRBJ2-1, with 9 nucleotides matching TRBD2. Germline CDR1 reads SGDLS; CDR2 reads YYNGEE. V dropped 0 bases and J dropped 6; count of bases not matched to a gene: 4. There are 15 residues in the CDR3. As DNA, the CDR3 is TGTGCCAGCAGCGTAGGCGGGGGGGGAATCAATGAGCAGTTCTTC. Translated, it gives CASSVGGGGINEQFF.

This clonotype turned up a few times. This sequence joins TRBV27 and TRBJ2-4; TRBD2 matches 8 bases. Germline V gene lookup returns CDR1 MNHEY and CDR2 SMNVEV (reference sequence). The CDR3 length is 13 residues. Trimming cost V 6 bases and J 5 bases; bases outside gene matches: 3. CDR3 loop: CASRWRGENIQYF. In DNA form, the CDR3 reads TGTGCCAGCAGGTGGCGGGGGGAAAACATTCAGTACTTC.

The rearrangement joins TRBV6-2 or TRBV6-3 to TRBJ2-1, with no clear D. This CDR3 has 14 residues. Germline V gene lookup returns CDR1 MNHEY and CDR2 SVGEGT. V gave up 8 bases and J gave up 3 bases, with 14 bases separating them. The CDR3 reads CASFHKDGYNEQFF. The CDR3 DNA sequence: TGTGCCAGCTTCCATAAGGACGGCTACAATGAGCAGTTCTTC.

This clonotype was picked up many times. The chain uses TRBV12-5 and TRBJ2-1, with D uncertain. Looked up from germline, CDR1 is LGHNT and CDR2 is FRNRAP. The V end lost 0 bases, the J end lost 4 bases, and 4 bases lay between the germline ends. The CDR3 consists of 13 residues. The CDR3 region has the DNA TGTGCTAGTGGTTTGGTAGGGTACAATGAGCAGTTCTTC. The encoded protein is CASGLVGYNEQFF.

This clonotype was found a few times. The chain uses TRBV11-2 and TRBJ1-5, with D hard to call. Trimming pared 1 base from V and 0 bases from J, leaving 7 bases between. This CDR3 is 15 amino acids long. Germline-derived CDR1 and CDR2 are SGHAT and FQNNGV. This CDR3 reads CASSLAGYSNQPQHF. Here the CDR3 DNA reads TGTGCCAGCAGCTTAGCCGGGTATAGCAATCAGCCCCAGCATTTT.

This clonotype was found many times. The genes are TRBV7-2 and TRBJ2-5; D remains ambiguous. Germline CDR1 SGHTA, CDR2 FQGNSA. The V end was cut by 0 bases, the J end by 2 bases, with 7 bases between. The CDR3 consists of 14 residues. As DNA, the CDR3 is TGTGCCAGCAGCTTAGCCCGAGTTCAAGAGACCCAGTACTTC. This codes for CASSLARVQETQYF.

J is TRBJ2-2 and V is TRBV10-3; D is unclear. The germline CDR1 and CDR2 sequences are ENHRY and SYGVKD. The CDR3 extends over 10 amino acids. The V gene lost 11 bases and the J gene lost 5 bases, with 6 bases spanning the gap. CDR3 sequence reads: CALQTGELFF. As DNA, the CDR3 is TGTGCCTTACAAACCGGGGAGCTGTTTTTT.

This chain links TRBV12-3 or TRBV12-4 with TRBJ2-1, with unresolved D. The CDR3 contains 12 residues. The germline V and J ends were trimmed by 1 base and 8 bases, with 6 bases remaining between them. The CDR3 protein is CASSLVLDEQFF. CDR3 in DNA: TGTGCCAGCAGTTTAGTTTTAGATGAGCAGTTCTTC.

The chain has TRBV5-1 and TRBJ1-1; D gene ambiguous. Germline V gene sequence: CDR1 SGHRS, CDR2 YFSETQ. V lost 0 bases to trimming and J lost 1 base, with 7 bases between them. This CDR3 is built from 14 residues. The CDR3 DNA follows: TGCGCCAGCAGCTTGGACTACACGAACACTGAAGCTTTCTTT. It encodes CASSLDYTNTEAFF. The full variable domain, its missing parts supplied by reference TRBV5-1 and TRBJ1-1, is KAGVTQTPRYLIKTRGQQVTLSCSPISGHRSVSWYQQTPGQGLQFLFEYFSETQRNKGNFPGRFSGRQFSNSRSEMNVSTLELGDSALYLCASSLDYTNTEAFFGQGTRLTVV.

This clonotype was found a few times. The rearrangement uses TRBV20-1 and TRBJ2-3; 8 bases match TRBD2. The CDR3 is 16 residues long. V dropped 4 bases and J dropped 4; count of bases not matched to a gene: 13. Germline loops: CDR1 DFQATT, CDR2 SNEGSKA (reference sequence). The CDR3, as DNA: TGCAGTGCTACTGCCTTATTTGGACTAGCATCAGATACGCAGTATTTT. Protein product: CSATALFGLASDTQYF.